The 8 T cell receptor beta chains listed next were all sequenced from one sample in a study of cytomegalovirus exposure and HLA in healthy donors. Some clones are missing from TCRdb's copy, which holds only in-frame ones; the method was immunoSEQ multiplex PCR. The sample consists of about 130,000 clones, over 80% of them appearing once. The sequenced sample consisted of PBMCs. The receptor source for this set is a woman in her twenties or thirties in good health and CMV-seropositive.

The CDR3, as DNA: TGTGCCAGCAGGACTAGCGGAGTCCAAGAGACCCAGTACTTC. Amino acid sequence: CASRTSGVQETQYF. The chain uses TRBV6-5 and TRBJ2-5, with 9 bases lining up with TRBD2. CDR1 is MNHEY and CDR2 is SVGAGI in the germline V gene. The V segment lost 6 bases and the J segment 1 base; nucleotides outside the gene matches: 3. This CDR3 has 14 amino acids.

This sequence joins TRBV5-8 and TRBJ1-5, with D hard to call. This CDR3 spans 10 amino acids. Deletions cut 4 bases from V and 9 bases from J, with 5 bases between. Germline-derived CDR1 and CDR2 are SGHTS and YDEGEE. CDR3 region: CASSPLPQHF. DNA for the CDR3: TGTGCCAGCAGCCCCCTGCCCCAGCATTTT.

The gene calls are TRBV7-2 and TRBJ2-1; 9 bases align to TRBD2. Germline V gene lookup returns CDR1 SGHTA and CDR2 FQGNSA. The CDR3 covers 16 residues. Germline trimming cut 4 bases from V and 7 bases from J; bases unmatched to any gene: 11. As DNA, the CDR3 is TGTGCCAGCAGCTACCTAGCGGGGCCCCCCAGGAATGAGCAGTTCTTC. The encoded protein is CASSYLAGPPRNEQFF.

This chain connects TRBV5-1 to TRBJ2-2; 7 bases agree with TRBD2. With 0 bases clipped from V and 4 bases from J, the junction kept 9 bases outside the gene matches. Germline V CDR1 and CDR2: SGHRS, YFSETQ. This CDR3 comprises 17 residues. CDR3 DNA: TGCGCCAGCAGCTTGGATATCGGCGGGGGAGTCACCGGGGAGCTGTTTTTT. Protein product: CASSLDIGGGVTGELFF.

This chain joins TRBV2 and TRBJ1-2; maybe TRBD1 (6 bases). Germline CDR1 SNHLY, CDR2 FYNNEI. The V and J ends lost 2 bases and 2 bases respectively, with 9 bases between them. CDR3 length equals 14 residues. CDR3 sequence reads: CASSERTVNYGYTF. CDR3 bases: TGTGCCAGCAGTGAACGGACAGTAAACTATGGCTACACCTTC.

J is TRBJ2-7 and V is TRBV6-1; perhaps TRBD2 as D (5 bases). The germline V and J ends were trimmed by 2 bases and 3 bases, with 11 bases remaining between them. There are 14 residues in the CDR3. Per the germline V gene, CDR1 is MNHNS and CDR2 is SASEGT. The CDR3 nucleotides read TGTGCCAGCAGTGAAAGCGTAGGGAGCTACGAGCAGTACTTC. The encoded protein is CASSESVGSYEQYF.

This chain connects TRBV2 to TRBJ2-7; TRBD1 matches 9 bases. With 6 bases clipped from V and 6 bases from J, the junction kept 9 bases outside the gene matches. This CDR3 contains 14 residues. The germline gives CDR1 SNHLY, CDR2 FYNNEI. The CDR3 protein is CASSQTGGPVEQYF. CDR3 nucleotide sequence: TGTGCCAGCAGCCAAACAGGGGGCCCCGTCGAGCAGTACTTC.

This chain links TRBV28 with TRBJ2-1, with TRBD1 identical over 7 bases. Germline V gene sequence: CDR1 MDHEN, CDR2 SYDVKM. This CDR3 has 14 amino acids. Trimming at V came to 5 bases and at J to 3 bases, leaving 4 bases not matched to a gene. The CDR3 sequence: CASSLRQGYNEQFF. Here the CDR3 DNA reads TGTGCCAGCAGTCTAAGACAGGGCTACAATGAGCAGTTCTTC.